This TCR beta chain was obtained from a study of low-dose radiotherapy and immunotherapy resistance in tumors. Covering alpha and beta chains, TRAV- and TRBV-specific primers were used for the first-strand cDNA. TCRs were put through 20 to 25 PCR cycles of amplification with Phusion. A constant-region primer and the V-primer adapter served as the primer pair. Via MiXCR, TCRdb re-called the reads, giving one row per CDR3 protein. The sample consists of around 79,000 distinct CDR3 sequences, approximately 19% of them appearing once. The sample's time point: before trial treatment. Donors were treated with nivolumab, ipilimumab, aspirin, and low-dose cyclophosphamide and radiotherapy. This clonotype showed up many times. This clonotype was obtained from a male donor with prostate cancer. Source: PBMCs, taken before treatment.

CDR3 nucleotides: TGTGCCAGCAGCGCGATCCCGGGCAGGGGGGATTATGAAAAACTGTTTTTT. Its protein product is CASSAIPGRGDYEKLFF. The V gene is TRBV9, the J gene TRBJ1-4; 7 bases match TRBD1. The J segment lost 6 bases and the V segment lost 3 bases, leaving 14 bases of the junction unmatched. Germline CDR1 is SGDLS and CDR2 is YYNGEE. This CDR3 comprises 17 residues.